The present T cell receptor (beta chain) was sequenced within a study of blood T cell repertoires in COVID-19. The authors' processing: Amplifying reference gene primers gave estimates of nucleated cell counts. The table came from immunoSEQ multiplex PCR; TCRdb's copy has only in-frame clones and leaves some out. V, J and clone size are those of that table, while D and trimming were read from the DNA. The sample carries about 120,000 clones, approximately 80% recorded once. The specimen sequenced was peripheral blood. This TCR was sampled from a man aged 35 to 55 with active or convalescent COVID-19.

The CDR3 DNA is TGTGCCAGCAGAGACCTTAGCGGGGACCGGGCAGATACGCAGTATTTT. Translating gives CASRDLSGDRADTQYF. The chain uses TRBV21-1 and TRBJ2-3; the tabulated D call, TRBD2, remains unverified against the DNA. TRBV21-1 is annotated as a pseudogene. This CDR3 comprises 16 residues.